This TCR beta chain derives from a study of shared clonotypes between healthy human individuals. Germline lookup yields CDR1 MGHDK and CDR2 SYGVNS. V shed 5 bases, J shed 4 bases, and the junction held 7 bases outside the gene matches. This CDR3 is built from 14 residues. Investigators divided CD4+ cells into CD45RA+ naive and CD45RA-negative memory subsets. With regard to this clone: Its antigen is as yet unknown.

Method: immunoSEQ multiplex PCR; TCRdb's copy keeps in-frame clones and lacks some. This table holds a few million clones, more than 85% found once. Study-wide points: In having few donors, the study represented limited genetic and exposure-history diversity.

This receptor was taken from a man between 18 and 29 years old in good health. Some clones in this sample may be carry-over from other donors' samples. The rearrangement joins TRBV25-1 to TRBJ1-1; TRBD1 agrees at 7 bases. The sequencing input was naive CD4+ T cells from PBMCs. Documented subset: CD45RA+ positively selected. CDR3 bases: TGTGCCAGCAGTCAAAGGGGGCGGAGCACTGAAGCTTTCTTT. This sequence encodes CASSQRGRSTEAFF.